The T cell receptor beta chain described here comes from a study of regulatory T cells in long-lasting Graves disease. Whole-study results and caveats: Sample size was small, which may have lowered accuracy.

Stated time point: newly diagnosed GD, antithyroid drugs for less than 3 months. PBMC RNA served as the TCR library source. As to this clonotype: Antigen unknown.

V lost 7 bases and J lost 4, with 14 bases in between. The CDR3 runs to 14 residues. Per germline, CDR1 MNHNS and CDR2 SASEGT. Construction of TCR beta libraries relied on iRepertoire HTBI primers and on Arm-PCR targeting CDR3 regions. A single record per CDR3 protein comes from TCRdb applying MiXCR to the multiplex PCR reads. This table holds about 500,000 distinct CDR3 sequences, approximately 12% found once. The sample was also linked to a second study, of T cells in Graves' hyperthyroidism and ophthalmopathy.

The clonotype comes from a woman in her twenties or thirties with Graves disease. The V call is TRBV6-1, the J call TRBJ2-1; D call uncertain. Sequenced here: peripheral blood mononuclear cells (PBMCs), sampled at new diagnosis, from a patient treated with antithyroid drugs. The CDR3 protein is CASNPSGVYNEQFF. For the CDR3, the DNA is TGTGCCAGCAACCCCTCAGGAGTTTACAATGAGCAGTTCTTC.